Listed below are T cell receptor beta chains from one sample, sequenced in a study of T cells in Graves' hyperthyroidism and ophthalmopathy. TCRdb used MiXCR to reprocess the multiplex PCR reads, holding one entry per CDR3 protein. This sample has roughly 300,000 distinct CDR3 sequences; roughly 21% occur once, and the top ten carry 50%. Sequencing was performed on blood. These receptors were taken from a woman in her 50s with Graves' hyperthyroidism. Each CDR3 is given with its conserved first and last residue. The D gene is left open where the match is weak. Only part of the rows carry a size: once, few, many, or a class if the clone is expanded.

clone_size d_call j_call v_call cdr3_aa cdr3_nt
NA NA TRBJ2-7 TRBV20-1 CSARDWAPPGSSYEQYF TGCAGTGCTAGAGATTGGGCCCCTCCCGGGAGCTCCTACGAGCAGTACTTC
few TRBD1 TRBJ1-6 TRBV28 CASKEGTEHNSPLHF TGTGCCAGCAAGGAGGGGACAGAGCATAATTCACCCCTCCACTTT
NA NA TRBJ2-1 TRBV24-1 CATSNPDMGSYNEQFF TGTGCCACCAGTAACCCGGACATGGGCTCCTACAATGAGCAGTTCTTC
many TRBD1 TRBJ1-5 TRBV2 CASTRDSNQPQHF TGTGCCAGCACTAGGGACAGTAATCAGCCCCAGCATTTT
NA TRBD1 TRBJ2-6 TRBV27 CASRGQGTSGANVLTF TGTGCCAGCAGGGGACAGGGCACCTCTGGGGCCAACGTCCTGACTTTC
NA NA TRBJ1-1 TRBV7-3 CASSLTTVGSEAFF TGTGCCAGCAGCTTAACTACGGTGGGGAGCGAAGCTTTCTTT
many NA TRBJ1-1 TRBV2 CASSEAYSYYVEAFF TGTGCCAGCAGTGAAGCCTATTCGTATTACGTTGAAGCTTTCTTT
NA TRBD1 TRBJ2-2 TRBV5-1 CASSLYRTGENTGELFF TGCGCCAGCAGCTTGTACCGGACAGGGGAAAACACCGGGGAGCTGTTTTTT
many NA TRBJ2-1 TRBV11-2 CASSLVLEQFF TGTGCCAGCAGCTTAGTACTTGAGCAGTTCTTC
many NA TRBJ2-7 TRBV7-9 CASSFYRGSYEQYF TGTGCCAGCAGCTTCTACCGTGGCTCCTACGAGCAGTACTTC
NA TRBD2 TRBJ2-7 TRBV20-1 CSAAGDSGLAGAEQYF TGCAGTGCTGCAGGTGACAGCGGACTAGCGGGAGCCGAGCAGTACTTC
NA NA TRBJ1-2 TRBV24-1 CATRGNANYGYTF TGTGCCACCAGGGGAAACGCTAACTATGGCTACACCTTC
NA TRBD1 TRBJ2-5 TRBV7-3 CASSSGQGGRGETQYF TGTGCCAGCAGCTCCGGACAGGGGGGAAGGGGAGAGACCCAGTACTTC
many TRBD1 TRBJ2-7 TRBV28 CASTVSGQGSYEQYF TGTGCCAGCACCGTCTCAGGACAGGGCTCCTACGAGCAGTACTTC
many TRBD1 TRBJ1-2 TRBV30 CALTGSYGYTF TGTGCCTTGACAGGGTCCTATGGCTACACCTTC
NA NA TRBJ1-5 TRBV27 CASRGPASGPQHF TGTGCCAGCAGGGGCCCGGCGTCCGGGCCCCAGCATTTT
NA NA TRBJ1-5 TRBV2 CASSDQDSENQPQHF TGTGCCAGCAGTGACCAGGACAGCGAAAATCAGCCCCAGCATTTT
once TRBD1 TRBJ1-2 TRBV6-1 CASKRDRGSYGYTF TGTGCCAGCAAACGGGACAGGGGGTCTTATGGCTACACCTTC
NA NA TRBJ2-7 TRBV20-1 CSASGGRGGNYEQYF TGCAGTGCTAGTGGGGGTAGGGGGGGTAACTACGAGCAGTACTTC
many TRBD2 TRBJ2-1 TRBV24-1 CATAGLAGINEQFF TGTGCCACGGCGGGACTAGCGGGAATTAATGAGCAGTTCTTC
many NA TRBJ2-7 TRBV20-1 CSAPDRTYEQYF TGCAGTGCTCCAGACAGAACCTACGAGCAGTACTTC
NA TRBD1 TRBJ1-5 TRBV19 CASTTGGRSNQPQHF TGTGCCAGTACTACAGGGGGCCGAAGCAATCAGCCCCAGCATTTT
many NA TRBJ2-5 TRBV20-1 CSAWGRNKETQYF TGCAGTGCTTGGGGGAGAAACAAAGAGACCCAGTACTTC
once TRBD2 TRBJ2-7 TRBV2 CASSEALPSGRESYEQYF TGTGCCAGCAGTGAAGCGCTCCCTAGCGGGAGGGAGAGCTACGAGCAGTACTTC
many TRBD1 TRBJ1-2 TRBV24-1 CATSERDSGRYGYTF TGTGCCACCAGTGAGCGGGACAGTGGACGATATGGCTACACCTTC
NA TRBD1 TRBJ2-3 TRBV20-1 CSARPSGTGMTDTQYF TGCAGTGCTAGACCCTCGGGGACAGGGATGACAGATACGCAGTATTTT
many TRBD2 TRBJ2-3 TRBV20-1 CSAASGRDTDTQYF TGCAGTGCTGCCAGCGGGAGGGACACAGATACGCAGTATTTT
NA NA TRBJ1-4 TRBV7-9 CASSLRTDFNEKLFF TGTGCCAGCAGCTTAAGGACCGATTTTAATGAAAAACTGTTTTTT
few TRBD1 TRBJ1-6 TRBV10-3 CAISPGQHNSPLHF TGTGCCATCAGCCCGGGACAGCATAATTCACCCCTCCACTTT
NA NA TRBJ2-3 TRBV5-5 CASSVGLGADTQYF TGTGCCAGCAGCGTGGGCCTAGGGGCAGATACGCAGTATTTT
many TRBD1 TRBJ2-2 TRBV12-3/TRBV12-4 CASSLGTGKLFF TGTGCCAGCAGTTTAGGGACAGGGAAGCTGTTTTTT
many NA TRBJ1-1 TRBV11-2 CASSFVGGTEAFF TGTGCCAGCAGCTTCGTGGGAGGAACTGAAGCTTTCTTT
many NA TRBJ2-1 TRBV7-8 CASSLVLRGSSYNEQFF TGTGCCAGCAGCTTAGTTTTGCGGGGCAGCTCCTACAATGAGCAGTTCTTC
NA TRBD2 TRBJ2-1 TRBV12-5 CASGLEKGTSGIYNEQFF TGTGCTAGTGGTTTGGAAAAGGGGACTAGTGGCATCTACAATGAGCAGTTCTTC
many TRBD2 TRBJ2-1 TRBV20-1 CSARGGGSHSYNEQFF TGCAGTGCCCGGGGGGGCGGCTCCCACTCCTACAATGAGCAGTTCTTC
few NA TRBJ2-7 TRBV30 CAWSALTEQNF TGTGCCTGGAGCGCTCTTACGGAGCAGAACTTC
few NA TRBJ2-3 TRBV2 CASTGPGTDTQYF TGTGCCAGCACCGGACCCGGAACAGATACGCAGTATTTT
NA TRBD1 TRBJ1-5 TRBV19 CASSTDREGYSNQPQHF TGTGCCAGTAGTACCGACAGGGAAGGGTATAGCAATCAGCCCCAGCATTTT
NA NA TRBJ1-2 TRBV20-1 CSARESGAGGYTF TGCAGTGCTAGAGAATCGGGAGCGGGTGGCTACACCTTC
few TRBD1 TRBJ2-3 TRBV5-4 CASSLPGTASTDTQYF TGTGCCAGCAGCTTGCCCGGGACAGCTAGCACAGATACGCAGTATTTT
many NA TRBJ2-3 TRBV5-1 CASSGGEGTDTQYF TGCGCCAGCAGCGGTGGAGAGGGCACAGATACGCAGTATTTT
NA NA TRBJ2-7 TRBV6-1 CASSQTSSGEQYF TGTGCCAGCAGCCAGACAAGTTCGGGCGAGCAGTACTTC